This TCR beta chain originates from a study of blood T cell repertoires in COVID-19. Germline V gives CDR1 SNHLY, CDR2 FYNNEI. Trimming cost V 5 bases and J 3 bases, with 13 bases left between them. The CDR3 covers 14 residues. Profiling relied on immunoSEQ multiplex PCR, and the TCRdb table lists in-frame clones only, not all of them. This sample has 210,000 or so clones, with about 85% found just once. This clone was observed a single time. Sequenced: PBMCs or T cells enriched from blood (not recorded which). V usage is TRBV2 and J usage is TRBJ1-2, with D possibly being TRBD1 (6 bases). This clonotype was obtained from a man aged 25-40 years who had recovered from COVID-19. CDR3 protein: CASSRRGQDYGYTF. The CDR3 DNA follows: TGTGCCAGCAGTCGTCGGGGACAAGACTATGGCTACACCTTC. The full variable domain, completed using reference TRBV2 and TRBJ1-2, is EPEVTQTPSHQVTQMGQEVILRCVPISNHLYFYWYRQILGQKVEFLVSFYNNEISEKSEIFDDQFSVERPDGSNFTLKIRSTKLEDSAMYFCASSRRGQDYGYTFGSGTRLTVV.